This entry concerns a single T cell receptor (beta chain). RNA was extracted with the RNeasy kit, and a quantity of roughly 0.45 to 1 ug was reverse transcribed using random hexamers. Each CDR3 protein gets one entry after TCRdb re-called the immunoSEQ multiplex PCR reads with MiXCR. The profile covers fewer than 95,000 distinct CDR3 sequences, with around 96% appearing a single time and more than 0.55% taken by the ten largest. Patients with Susac syndrome met diagnostic criteria that were recently defined for definite or probable disease. Negative isolation was used for CD8+ and CD4+ T cells and FACS enrichment for TEMRA cells. This CDR3 is 13 amino acids long. The V and J ends lost 3 bases and 0 bases respectively, with 5 bases between them. This specimen belongs to a study of CD8 T cells in Susac syndrome. Background on the study: Each patient with Susac syndrome, at the time of blood draw, was therapy-naive, on corticosteroids, or on intravenous immunoglobulin alone.

The sequence derives from a human donor with Susac syndrome. V is TRBV12-3 or TRBV12-4 and J is TRBJ1-1; D is ambiguous. The sequenced sample consisted of CD8+ T cells from PBMCs. CDR3 in DNA: TGTGCCAGCAGTTTTGTCCTGAACACTGAAGCTTTCTTT. Translation gives CASSFVLNTEAFF.